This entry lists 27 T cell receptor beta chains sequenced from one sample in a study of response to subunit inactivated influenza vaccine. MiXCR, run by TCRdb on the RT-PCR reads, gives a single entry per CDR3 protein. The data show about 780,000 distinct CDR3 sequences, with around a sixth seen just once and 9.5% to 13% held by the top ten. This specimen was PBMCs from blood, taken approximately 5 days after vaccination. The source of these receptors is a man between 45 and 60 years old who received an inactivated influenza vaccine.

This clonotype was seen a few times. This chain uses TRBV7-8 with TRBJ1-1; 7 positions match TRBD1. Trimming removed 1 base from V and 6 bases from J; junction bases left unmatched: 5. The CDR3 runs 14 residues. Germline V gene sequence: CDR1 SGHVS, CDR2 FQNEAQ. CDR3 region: CASSLEGGGSEAFF. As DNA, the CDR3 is TGTGCCAGCAGCTTAGAGGGAGGGGGCTCTGAAGCTTTCTTT.

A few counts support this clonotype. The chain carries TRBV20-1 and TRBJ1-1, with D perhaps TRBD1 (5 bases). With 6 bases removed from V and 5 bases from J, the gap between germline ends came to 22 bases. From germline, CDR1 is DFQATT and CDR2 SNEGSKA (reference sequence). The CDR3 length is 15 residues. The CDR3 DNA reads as TGCAGTGCCGGAGGCGGCAGGGCAGTTGAAACTGAAGCTTTCTTT. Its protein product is CSAGGGRAVETEAFF.

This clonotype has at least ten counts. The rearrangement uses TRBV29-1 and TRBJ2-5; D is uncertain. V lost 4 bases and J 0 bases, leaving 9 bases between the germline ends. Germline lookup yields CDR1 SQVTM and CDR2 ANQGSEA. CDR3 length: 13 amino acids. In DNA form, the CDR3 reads TGCAGCGTTGTAGGCCTATACCAAGAGACCCAGTACTTC. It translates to CSVVGLYQETQYF.

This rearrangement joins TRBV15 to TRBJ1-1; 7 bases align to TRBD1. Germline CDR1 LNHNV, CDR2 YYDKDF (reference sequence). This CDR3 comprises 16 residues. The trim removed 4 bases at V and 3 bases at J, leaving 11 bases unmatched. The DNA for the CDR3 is TGTGCCACCAGCAAGAGCCCAGGGGGATGGGACACTGAAGCTTTCTTT. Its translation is CATSKSPGGWDTEAFF.

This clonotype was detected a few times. Here the CDR3 reads CASSPVGHLYEQYF. The CDR3 DNA reads as TGCGCCAGCAGCCCCGTCGGACACCTCTACGAGCAGTACTTC. The V gene is TRBV5-1, the J gene TRBJ2-7, with D possibly matching TRBD1 (5 bases). Deletions cut 4 bases from V and 3 bases from J, with 14 bases between. CDR1 SGHRS and CDR2 YFSETQ come from the germline V gene. This CDR3 contains 14 residues.

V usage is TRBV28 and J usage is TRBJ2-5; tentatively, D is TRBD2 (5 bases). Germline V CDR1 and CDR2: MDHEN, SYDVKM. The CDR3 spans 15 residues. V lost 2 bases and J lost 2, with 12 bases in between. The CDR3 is CASSLGVARQETQYF. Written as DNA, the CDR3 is TGTGCCAGCAGTTTAGGAGTAGCGAGACAAGAGACCCAGTACTTC.

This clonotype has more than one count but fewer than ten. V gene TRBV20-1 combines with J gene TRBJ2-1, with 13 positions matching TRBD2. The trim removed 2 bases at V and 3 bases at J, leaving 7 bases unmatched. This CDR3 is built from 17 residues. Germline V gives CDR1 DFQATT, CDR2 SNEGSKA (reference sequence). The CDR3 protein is CSARSTSGGAGYNEQFF. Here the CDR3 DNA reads TGCAGTGCTAGATCCACTAGCGGGGGGGCGGGCTACAATGAGCAGTTCTTC.

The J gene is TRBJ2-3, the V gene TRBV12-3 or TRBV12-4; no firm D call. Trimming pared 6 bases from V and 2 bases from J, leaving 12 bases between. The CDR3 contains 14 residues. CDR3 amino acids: CASSCWGSTDTQYF. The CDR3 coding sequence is TGTGCCAGCAGCTGTTGGGGTTCCACAGATACGCAGTATTTT.

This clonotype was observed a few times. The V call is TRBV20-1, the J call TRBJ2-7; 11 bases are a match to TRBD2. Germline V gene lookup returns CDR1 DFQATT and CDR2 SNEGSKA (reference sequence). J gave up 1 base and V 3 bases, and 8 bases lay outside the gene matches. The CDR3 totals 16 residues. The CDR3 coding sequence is TGCAGTGCTAGCGGGGGGACTAGCGGTTTTTCCTACGAGCAGTACTTC. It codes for CSASGGTSGFSYEQYF.

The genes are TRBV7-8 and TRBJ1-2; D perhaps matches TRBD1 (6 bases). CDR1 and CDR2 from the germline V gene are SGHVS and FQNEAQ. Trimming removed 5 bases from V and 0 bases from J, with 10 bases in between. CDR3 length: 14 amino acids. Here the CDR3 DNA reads TGTGCCAGCAGCAACAGGGAAGCTAACTATGGCTACACCTTC. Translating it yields CASSNREANYGYTF.

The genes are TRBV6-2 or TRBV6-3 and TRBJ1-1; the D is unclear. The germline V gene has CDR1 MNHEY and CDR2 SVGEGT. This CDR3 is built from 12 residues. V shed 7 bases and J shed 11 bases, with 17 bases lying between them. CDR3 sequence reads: CASTPTGFPAFF. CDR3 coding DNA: TGTGCCAGCACCCCCACCGGGTTTCCGGCTTTCTTT.

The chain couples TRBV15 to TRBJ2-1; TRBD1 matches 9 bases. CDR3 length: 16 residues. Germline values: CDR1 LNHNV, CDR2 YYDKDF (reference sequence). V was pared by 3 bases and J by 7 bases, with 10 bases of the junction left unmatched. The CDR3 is CATSSEPGQGTNEQFF. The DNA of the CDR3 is TGTGCCACCAGCAGTGAACCGGGACAGGGAACTAATGAGCAGTTCTTC.

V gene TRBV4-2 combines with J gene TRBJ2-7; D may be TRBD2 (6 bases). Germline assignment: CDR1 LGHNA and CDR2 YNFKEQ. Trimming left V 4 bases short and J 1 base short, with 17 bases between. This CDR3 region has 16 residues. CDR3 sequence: CASSRGSGGGSYEQYF. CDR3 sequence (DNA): TGTGCCAGCAGCCGCGGATCCGGGGGAGGATCCTACGAGCAGTACTTC.

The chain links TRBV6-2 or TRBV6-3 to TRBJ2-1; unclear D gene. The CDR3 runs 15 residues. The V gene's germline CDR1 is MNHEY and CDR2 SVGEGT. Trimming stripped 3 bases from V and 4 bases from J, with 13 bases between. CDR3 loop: CASSYITEFYNEQFF. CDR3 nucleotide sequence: TGTGCCAGCAGTTATATTACAGAATTTTACAATGAGCAGTTCTTC.

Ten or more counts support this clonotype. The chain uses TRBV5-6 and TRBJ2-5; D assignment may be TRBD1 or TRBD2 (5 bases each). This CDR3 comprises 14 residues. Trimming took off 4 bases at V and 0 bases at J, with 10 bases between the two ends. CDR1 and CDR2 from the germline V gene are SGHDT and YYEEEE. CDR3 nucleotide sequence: TGTGCCAGCAGCGGGGGACCGAACCAAGAGACCCAGTACTTC. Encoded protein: CASSGGPNQETQYF.

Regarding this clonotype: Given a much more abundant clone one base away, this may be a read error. CDR3 protein: CSSTDIPNQPQHF. The CDR3 DNA reads as TGCTCCAGCACGGACATCCCCAATCAGCCCCAGCATTTT. The genes are TRBV10-2 and TRBJ1-5; tentatively, D is TRBD1 (5 bases). Germline loops: CDR1 WSHSY, CDR2 SAAADI. This CDR3 is built from 13 residues.

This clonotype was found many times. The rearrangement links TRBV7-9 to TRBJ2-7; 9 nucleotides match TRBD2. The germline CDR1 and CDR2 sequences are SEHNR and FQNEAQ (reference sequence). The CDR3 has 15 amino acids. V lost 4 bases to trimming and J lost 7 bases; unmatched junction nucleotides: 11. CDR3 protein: CASSSPGTSLSEQYF. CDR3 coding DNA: TGTGCCAGCAGCTCCCCCGGGACTAGCCTTAGTGAGCAGTACTTC.

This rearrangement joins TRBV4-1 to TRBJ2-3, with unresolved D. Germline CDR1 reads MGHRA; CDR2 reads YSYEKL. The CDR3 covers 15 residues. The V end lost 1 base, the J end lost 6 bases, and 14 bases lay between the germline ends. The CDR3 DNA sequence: TGCGCCAGCAGCCAAGTGGTACGCCCCCACGATACGCAGTATTTT. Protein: CASSQVVRPHDTQYF.

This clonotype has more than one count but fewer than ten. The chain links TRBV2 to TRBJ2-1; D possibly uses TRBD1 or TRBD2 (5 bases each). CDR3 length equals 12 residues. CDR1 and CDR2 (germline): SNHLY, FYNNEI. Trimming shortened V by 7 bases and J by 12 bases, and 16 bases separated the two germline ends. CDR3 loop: CASMEERGWQFF. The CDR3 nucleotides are TGTGCCAGCATGGAGGAGAGGGGATGGCAGTTCTTC.

The CDR3, as DNA: TGTGCCAGCAGCTTCGGACTAGCGGGGGGCATGGGAAGAGACACCCAGTACTTC. This codes for CASSFGLAGGMGRDTQYF. This chain joins TRBV11-2 and TRBJ2-5, with 14 nucleotides matching TRBD2. V trimming: 3 bases; J trimming: 8 bases; junction bases outside the gene matches: 14. Germline V gene lookup returns CDR1 SGHAT and CDR2 FQNNGV. The CDR3 has 18 amino acids.

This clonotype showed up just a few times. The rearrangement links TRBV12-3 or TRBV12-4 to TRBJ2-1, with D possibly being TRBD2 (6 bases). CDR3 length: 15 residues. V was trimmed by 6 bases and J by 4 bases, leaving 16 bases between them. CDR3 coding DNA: TGTGCCAGCAGCCCCGGGACTCCACCATACAATGAGCAGTTCTTC. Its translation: CASSPGTPPYNEQFF.

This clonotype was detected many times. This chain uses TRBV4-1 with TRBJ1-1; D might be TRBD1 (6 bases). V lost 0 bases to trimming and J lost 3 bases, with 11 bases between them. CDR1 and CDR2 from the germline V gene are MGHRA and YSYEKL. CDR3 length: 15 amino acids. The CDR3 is CASSQDSGADTEAFF. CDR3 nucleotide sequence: TGCGCCAGCAGCCAAGACTCGGGGGCCGACACTGAAGCTTTCTTT.

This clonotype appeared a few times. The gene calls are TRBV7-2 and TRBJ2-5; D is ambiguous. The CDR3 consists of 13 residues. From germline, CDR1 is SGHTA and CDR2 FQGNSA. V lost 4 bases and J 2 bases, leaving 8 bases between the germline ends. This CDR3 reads CASSSRQQETQYF. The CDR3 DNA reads TGTGCCAGCAGCTCACGCCAGCAAGAGACCCAGTACTTC.

The CDR3 coding sequence is TGTGCCACCAGCAGAACCGGGACAAGTAACTACGAGCAGTACTTC. It is translated as CATSRTGTSNYEQYF. The V call is TRBV15, the J call TRBJ2-7, with TRBD1 as a possible D gene (6 bases). The V and J ends lost 2 bases and 3 bases respectively, with 14 bases between them. This CDR3 has 15 residues. Germline V lookup: CDR1 LNHNV, CDR2 YYDKDF (reference sequence).

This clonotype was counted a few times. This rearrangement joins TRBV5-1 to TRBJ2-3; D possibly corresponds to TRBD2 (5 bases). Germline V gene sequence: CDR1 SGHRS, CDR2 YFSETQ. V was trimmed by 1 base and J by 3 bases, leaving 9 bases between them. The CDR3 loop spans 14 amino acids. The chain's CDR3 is CASSLFGETDTQYF. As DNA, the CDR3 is TGCGCCAGCAGCTTGTTCGGGGAGACAGATACGCAGTATTTT.

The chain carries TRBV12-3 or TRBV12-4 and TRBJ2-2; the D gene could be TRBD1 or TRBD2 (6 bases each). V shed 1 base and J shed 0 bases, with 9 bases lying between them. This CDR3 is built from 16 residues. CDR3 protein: CASSLEGEANTGELFF. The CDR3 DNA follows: TGTGCCAGCAGTTTAGAGGGGGAGGCGAACACCGGGGAGCTGTTTTTT.

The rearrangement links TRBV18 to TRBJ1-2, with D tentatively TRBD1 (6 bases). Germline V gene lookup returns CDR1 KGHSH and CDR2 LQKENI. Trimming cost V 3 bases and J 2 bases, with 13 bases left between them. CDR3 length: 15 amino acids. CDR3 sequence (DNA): TGTGCCAGCTCACCCCCAGGGGTCTCGAACTATGGCTACACCTTC. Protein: CASSPPGVSNYGYTF.